This is a list of T cell receptor beta chains from one sample in a study of blood T cells in healthy people across ages. TCRdb re-analysed the 5' RACE reads in MiXCR, keeping a single row per CDR3 protein. The sample has 920,000 or so distinct CDR3 sequences, 40% to 55% seen once. Material: blood. These receptors came from a woman aged 55 to 70 in good health. Both conserved end residues are trimmed from each CDR3. A D gene is named only where the DNA matches it firmly.

d_call v_call cdr3_aa
- TRBV10-2 ASSDFGETQY
- TRBV24-1 ATSDFGQGINEQF
TRBD1 TRBV6-1 ASKSGQSYEQY
TRBD1 TRBV5-1 ASSFRGQNVDEQF
- TRBV7-2 ASSSRPDLFSSEQY
TRBD2 TRBV29-1 SGTSGRGSSYEQY
TRBD2 TRBV20-1 SAPGLAGGMPNEQF
TRBD1 TRBV20-1 SAPEGGQGYEQY
- TRBV11-2 ASTPVRDYSYNEQF
TRBD1 TRBV28 ASSSGQGAGDEQY
- TRBV21-1 ASSKATGGGNYNEQF
- TRBV2 ASRGPDINEKLF
- TRBV5-1 ASSLERLYEQY
- TRBV29-1 SVITLNTEAF
- TRBV25-1 ASSQMGLAYNEQY
TRBD2 TRBV6-5 ASSSLAGLETQY
- TRBV12-3/TRBV12-4 ASSIGQLYEQY
TRBD2 TRBV2 ASSAGGGGEQF
TRBD1 TRBV5-1 ASSRTGGEGETQY
- TRBV6-1 ASSESSGQTEQF
- TRBV6-5 ASSVAPSSYEQY
- TRBV15 ATSRDSPISEAF
- TRBV10-3 AISEPGLGERGYGYT
TRBD1 TRBV20-1 SAYTTRDRHNEQF
- TRBV12-3/TRBV12-4 ASSFKISGYGYT
- TRBV30 AWSPDALQETQY
TRBD2 TRBV25-1 ASSEFGGRGRETQY
- TRBV15 ATSRGGGSYEQY
- TRBV7-9 ASSSHPTGWADYGYT
- TRBV28 ASSLFGRGENYGYT
TRBD1 TRBV4-1 ASSHRGQGSYEQY
TRBD2 TRBV27 ASSLLAGAGYEQY
- TRBV3-1 ASSGLNPTFSGNTIY
- TRBV5-1 ASSLAGRETDTQY
- TRBV6-5 ASSSPGVSAPDTQY
- TRBV11-2 ASSLDANTDTQY
TRBD2 TRBV4-2 ASSQDPLTSGSQTQF